The 6 T cell receptor beta chains listed next were all sequenced from one sample in a study of blood T cells in healthy people across ages. Next came a second PCR, run for about 7 to 12 cycles, which used a sample-barcoded 5' primer along with a J-beta primer mix. TCRdb re-analysed the 5' RACE reads in MiXCR, keeping a single row per CDR3 protein. Of some 1.4 million distinct CDR3 sequences in the sample, roughly 40% were seen once. Sequencing was done on a sample of blood. The receptors shown here come from a woman between 18 and 29 years old in good health.

The V gene is TRBV3-1, the J gene TRBJ2-5; D not certain. Trimming shortened V by 1 base and J by 13 bases, and 16 bases separated the two germline ends. In germline, CDR1 is LGHDT, CDR2 YNNKEL (reference sequence). This CDR3 is built from 13 residues. CDR3 region: CASSQGEEAGRYF. In DNA form, the CDR3 reads TGTGCCAGCAGCCAAGGAGAAGAGGCCGGGCGGTACTTC.

The chain couples TRBV9 to TRBJ1-5; D remains unclear. V lost 0 bases, J lost 3 bases, and 7 bases lay in between. The germline CDR1 and CDR2 sequences are SGDLS and YYNGEE. The CDR3 loop spans 14 amino acids. The CDR3 DNA reads TGTGCCAGCAGCGTAGCGAGTTTCAATCAGCCCCAGCATTTT. The encoded protein is CASSVASFNQPQHF.

The chain is built from TRBV30 and TRBJ2-7; D tentatively reads TRBD1 or TRBD2 (5 bases each). Looked up from germline, CDR1 is GTSNPN and CDR2 is SVGIG (reference sequence). The CDR3 extends over 11 amino acids. V lost 5 bases and J lost 6, with 11 bases in between. CDR3 sequence: CAWGGLSEQYF. The CDR3 DNA sequence: TGTGCCTGGGGGGGTTTGAGCGAGCAGTACTTC.

The CDR3 is CASSHGTANEQFF. The CDR3, as DNA: TGTGCCAGCAGTCACGGGACTGCGAATGAGCAGTTCTTC. The chain employs TRBV12-3 or TRBV12-4 and TRBJ2-1, with D perhaps TRBD2 (6 bases). Between the trimmed V and J ends, which lost 5 bases and 7 bases, there was a span of 12 bases. The CDR3 loop spans 13 amino acids.

The chain is built from TRBV28 and TRBJ2-7; D gene ambiguous. This CDR3 has 15 amino acids. With 2 bases removed from V and 0 bases from J, the gap between germline ends came to 11 bases. Germline V gene lookup returns CDR1 MDHEN and CDR2 SYDVKM. The CDR3 is CASSLGRVSSYEQYF. The CDR3 DNA is TGTGCCAGCAGTTTAGGAAGGGTGAGCTCCTACGAGCAGTACTTC. Based on the CDR3 plus reference TRBV28 and TRBJ2-7, the full variable domain is DVKVTQSSRYLVKRTGEKVFLECVQDMDHENMFWYRQDPGLGLRLIYFSYDVKMKEKGDIPEGYSVSREKKERFSLILESASTNQTSMYLCASSLGRVSSYEQYFGPGTRLTVT.

This clonotype was seen a few times. The CDR3 spells CASSGQGYTGELFF. CDR3 coding DNA: TGTGCCAGCAGCGGACAGGGGTACACCGGGGAGCTGTTTTTT. The chain carries TRBV7-9 and TRBJ2-2, with 9 nucleotides matching TRBD1. The CDR3 covers 14 residues. Losses at the gene ends were 5 bases for V and 3 bases for J; bases not matched to a gene: 1. Germline CDR1 and CDR2: SEHNR and FQNEAQ (reference sequence).